One sample yielded the 13 T cell receptor beta chains listed below, sequenced in a study of cytomegalovirus exposure and HLA in healthy donors. The PCR was carried out with 60 Vbeta primers and 13 Jbeta primers. Clones were read by immunoSEQ multiplex PCR, and TCRdb kept only the in-frame ones, dropping some. Among about 150,000 clones, approximately 85% were seen once, and the ten largest hold less than 2.5%. What was sequenced was PBMCs. The receptors come from a woman aged 18 to 35 in good health and CMV-seronegative.

The J gene is TRBJ1-2, the V gene TRBV28; tentatively, D is TRBD1 (6 bases). CDR3 size: 15 residues. The V gene's germline CDR1 is MDHEN and CDR2 SYDVKM. With 6 bases removed from V and 4 bases from J, the gap between germline ends came to 18 bases. The CDR3 protein is CASSGNGGGSYGYTF. Written as DNA, the CDR3 is TGTGCCAGCAGCGGAAATGGGGGGGGCAGCTATGGCTACACCTTC.

This clone has a handful of counts. V usage is TRBV4-3 and J usage is TRBJ2-2; 16 bases line up with TRBD2. The CDR3 contains 20 residues. V lost 0 bases and J lost 1; bases outside the gene matches: 5. Germline CDR1 LGHNA, CDR2 YSLEER. In nucleotides, the CDR3 is TGCGCCAGCAGCCAAGATTCGGGACTAGCGGGGGGGCTGAACACCGGGGAGCTGTTTTTT. This sequence encodes CASSQDSGLAGGLNTGELFF.

The chain carries TRBV2 and TRBJ2-5; TRBD1 is a possible D gene (5 bases). The J call may be incorrect, as the DNA end agrees better with TRBJ2-7. The germline V gene has CDR1 SNHLY and CDR2 FYNNEI. This CDR3 comprises 13 residues. The CDR3 DNA sequence: TGTGCCAGCAGTGTTGACAGATCTTACGAGCAGTACTTC. It translates to CASSVDRSYEQYF.

The rearrangement joins TRBV7-9 to TRBJ2-5; 7 bases are shared with TRBD1. The V gene end was trimmed by 5 bases and the J gene end by 4 bases; junction bases not matched to a gene: 10. The CDR3 contains 15 residues. CDR1 and CDR2 from the germline V gene are SEHNR and FQNEAQ (reference sequence). The CDR3 protein is CASSPSRGGRETQYF. The CDR3 DNA reads as TGTGCCAGCAGCCCCAGTAGAGGGGGCAGAGAGACCCAGTACTTC.

Here the CDR3 reads CASSSFLGSTDTQYF. The DNA of the CDR3 is TGTGCCAGCAGTTCCTTCCTAGGAAGCACAGATACGCAGTATTTT. The rearrangement links TRBV27 to TRBJ2-3; D unclear. The CDR3 runs to 15 residues. From germline, CDR1 is MNHEY and CDR2 SMNVEV (reference sequence). V was cut by 4 bases and J by 0 bases, with 11 bases left in between.

The chain employs TRBV7-2 and TRBJ2-7; 7 bases map to TRBD2. Germline lookup yields CDR1 SGHTA and CDR2 FQGNSA. J was trimmed by 2 bases and V by 1 base; bases with no gene match: 5. There are 15 residues in the CDR3. CDR3 coding DNA: TGTGCCAGCAGCTTAGGCCCTAGCGGCACCTACGAGCAGTACTTC. Its protein product is CASSLGPSGTYEQYF.

V usage is TRBV4-3 and J usage is TRBJ1-4; D ambiguous. Germline CDR1 is LGHNA and CDR2 is YSLEER. Trimming left V 2 bases short and J 0 bases short, with 10 bases between. The CDR3 extends over 16 amino acids. The CDR3 loop is CASSQSTRATNEKLFF. CDR3 in DNA: TGCGCCAGCAGCCAATCTACCCGAGCAACTAATGAAAAACTGTTTTTT.

The rearrangement links TRBV7-6 to TRBJ2-1, with TRBD2 matching over 7 bases. The CDR3 contains 13 residues. Germline assignment: CDR1 SGHVS and CDR2 FNYEAQ. The V gene end was trimmed by 1 base and the J gene end by 9 bases; junction bases not matched to a gene: 3. This CDR3 is CASSLGREGEQFF. The DNA of the CDR3 is TGTGCCAGCAGCTTAGGCAGGGAGGGTGAGCAGTTCTTC.

The V call is TRBV19, the J call TRBJ2-7; 7 positions match TRBD2. After removal of 10 bases from V and 0 bases from J, the junction contained 3 bases not matched to a gene. There are 12 residues in the CDR3. CDR1 is LNHDA, CDR2 SQIVND, per germline (reference sequence). This CDR3 reads CATRGDSYEQYF. The CDR3 DNA follows: TGTGCCACTCGGGGGGACTCCTACGAGCAGTACTTC.

This clone was counted once. This chain uses TRBV7-2 with TRBJ2-3; D possibly corresponds to TRBD2 (7 bases). This CDR3 comprises 15 residues. Trimming left V 5 bases short and J 5 bases short, with 17 bases between. CDR1 and CDR2 (germline): SGHTA, FQGNSA. The CDR3 nucleotides read TGTGCCAGCAGCATAGGAGGGGGGGCCGGAGATACGCAGTATTTT. Translating it yields CASSIGGGAGDTQYF.

The V gene is TRBV19, the J gene TRBJ2-1, with 7 bases lining up with TRBD2. Germline lookup yields CDR1 LNHDA and CDR2 SQIVND (reference sequence). The CDR3 has 15 amino acids. The junction had 7 bases not matched to a gene; V was cut back by 4 bases and J by 4 bases. CDR3 DNA: TGTGCCAGTAGTACAGGAGCGGGGCAATACAATGAGCAGTTCTTC. Protein sequence: CASSTGAGQYNEQFF.

Turning to this clone: Other DNA sequences in the sample encode the same CDR3. The chain is built from TRBV6-6 and TRBJ2-1; D perhaps matches TRBD2 (5 bases). This CDR3 has 13 residues. Germline CDR1 reads MNHNY; CDR2 reads SVGAGI (reference sequence). V lost 2 bases to trimming and J lost 8 bases, with 10 bases between them. CDR3 sequence (DNA): TGTGCCAGCAGTTACGGAGGAGGCCATGAGCAGTTCTTC. Encoded protein: CASSYGGGHEQFF.

The chain is built from TRBV7-3 and TRBJ2-2, with D unresolved. V dropped 4 bases and J dropped 5 bases, with 8 bases sitting between them. This CDR3 is 13 amino acids long. CDR1 is SGHTA and CDR2 is FQGTGA in the germline V gene. The CDR3 nucleotides read TGTGCCAGCAGCTCTACAGCAACCGGGGAGCTGTTTTTT. This sequence encodes CASSSTATGELFF.